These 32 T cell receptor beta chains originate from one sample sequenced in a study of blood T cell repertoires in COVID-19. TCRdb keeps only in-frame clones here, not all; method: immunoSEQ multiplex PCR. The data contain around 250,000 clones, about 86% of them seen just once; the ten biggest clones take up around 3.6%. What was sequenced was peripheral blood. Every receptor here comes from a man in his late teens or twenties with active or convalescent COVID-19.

CDR3: CASSDFLVSSSYEQYF. The CDR3 DNA reads as TGTGCCAGCAGTGACTTCTTGGTTTCCAGCTCCTACGAGCAGTACTTC. This chain connects TRBV6-4 to TRBJ2-7; D not certain. V dropped 1 base and J dropped 0 bases, with 13 bases sitting between them. The germline gives CDR1 MRHNA, CDR2 SNTAGT. The CDR3 totals 16 residues.

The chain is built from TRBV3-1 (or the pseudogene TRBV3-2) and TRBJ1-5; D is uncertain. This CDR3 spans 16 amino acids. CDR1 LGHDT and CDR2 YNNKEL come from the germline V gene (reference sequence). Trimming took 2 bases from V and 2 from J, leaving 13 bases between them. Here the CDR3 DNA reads TGTGCCAGCAGCCAACCCGGAGCTTCCCGCAATCAGCCCCAGCATTTT. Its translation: CASSQPGASRNQPQHF.

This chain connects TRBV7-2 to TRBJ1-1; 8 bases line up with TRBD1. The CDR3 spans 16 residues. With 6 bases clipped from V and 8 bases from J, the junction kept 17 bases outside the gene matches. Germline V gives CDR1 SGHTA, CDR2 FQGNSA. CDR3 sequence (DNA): TGTGCCAGCAGTCAGGGGGGACAGGCCTTCAGGGGGGAAGCTTTCTTT. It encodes CASSQGGQAFRGEAFF.

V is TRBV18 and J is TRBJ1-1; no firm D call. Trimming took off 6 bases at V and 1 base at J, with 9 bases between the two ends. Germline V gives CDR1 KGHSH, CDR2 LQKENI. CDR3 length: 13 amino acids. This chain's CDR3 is CASSRSGNTEAFF. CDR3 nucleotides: TGTGCCAGCTCCCGTAGCGGGAACACTGAAGCTTTCTTT.

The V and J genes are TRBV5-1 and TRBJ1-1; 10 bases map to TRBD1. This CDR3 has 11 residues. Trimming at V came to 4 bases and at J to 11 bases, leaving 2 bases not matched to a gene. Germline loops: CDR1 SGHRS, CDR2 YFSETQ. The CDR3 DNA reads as TGCGCCAGCAGCCGGGACAGGGGTGCTTTCTTT. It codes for CASSRDRGAFF.

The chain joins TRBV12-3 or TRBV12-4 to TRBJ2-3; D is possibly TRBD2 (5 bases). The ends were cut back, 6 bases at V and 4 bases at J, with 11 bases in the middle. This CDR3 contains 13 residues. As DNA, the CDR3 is TGTGCCAGCAGCCCAGGTAGCGCAGATACGCAGTATTTT. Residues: CASSPGSADTQYF.

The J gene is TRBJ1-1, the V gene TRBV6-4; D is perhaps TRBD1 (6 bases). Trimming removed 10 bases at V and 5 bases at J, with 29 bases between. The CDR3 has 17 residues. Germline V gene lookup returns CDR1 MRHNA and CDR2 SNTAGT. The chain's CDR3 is CATDRTGTLNEETEAFF. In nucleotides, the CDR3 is TGTGCCACCGATCGTACCGGGACACTCAACGAGGAAACTGAAGCTTTCTTT.

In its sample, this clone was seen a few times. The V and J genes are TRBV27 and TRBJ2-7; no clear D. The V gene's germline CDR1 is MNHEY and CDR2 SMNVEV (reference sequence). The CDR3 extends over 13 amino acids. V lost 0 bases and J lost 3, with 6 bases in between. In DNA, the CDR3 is TGTGCCAGCAGTTTATCGGGCCACTACGAGCAGTACTTC. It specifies CASSLSGHYEQYF.

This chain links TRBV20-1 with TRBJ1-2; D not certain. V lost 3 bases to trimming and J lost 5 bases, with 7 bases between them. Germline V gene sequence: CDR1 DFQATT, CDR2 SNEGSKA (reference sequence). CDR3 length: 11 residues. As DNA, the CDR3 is TGCAGTGCTAGTCTTACTTATGGCTACACCTTC. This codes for CSASLTYGYTF.

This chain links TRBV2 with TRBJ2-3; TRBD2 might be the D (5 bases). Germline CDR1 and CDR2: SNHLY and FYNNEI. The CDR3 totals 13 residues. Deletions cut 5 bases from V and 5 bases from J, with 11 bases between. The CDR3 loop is CASSLGLEDTQYF. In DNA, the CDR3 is TGTGCCAGCAGTCTAGGACTGGAAGATACGCAGTATTTT.

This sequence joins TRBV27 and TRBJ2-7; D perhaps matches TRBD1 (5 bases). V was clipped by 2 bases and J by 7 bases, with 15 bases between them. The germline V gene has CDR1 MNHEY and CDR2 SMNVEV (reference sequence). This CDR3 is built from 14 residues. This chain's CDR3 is CASSLLQGLGEQYF. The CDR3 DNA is TGTGCCAGCAGTTTACTTCAGGGCTTGGGAGAGCAGTACTTC.

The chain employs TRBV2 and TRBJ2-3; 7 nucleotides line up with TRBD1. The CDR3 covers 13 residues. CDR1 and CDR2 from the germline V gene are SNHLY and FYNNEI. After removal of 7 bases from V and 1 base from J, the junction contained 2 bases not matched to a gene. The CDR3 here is CASKGTGTDTQYF. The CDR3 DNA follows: TGTGCCAGCAAAGGGACAGGCACAGATACGCAGTATTTT.

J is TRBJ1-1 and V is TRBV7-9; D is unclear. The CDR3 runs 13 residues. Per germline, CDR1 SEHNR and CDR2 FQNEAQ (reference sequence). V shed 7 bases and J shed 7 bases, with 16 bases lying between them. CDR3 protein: CASNPGEWGEAFF. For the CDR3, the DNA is TGTGCCAGCAACCCCGGGGAGTGGGGTGAAGCTTTCTTT.

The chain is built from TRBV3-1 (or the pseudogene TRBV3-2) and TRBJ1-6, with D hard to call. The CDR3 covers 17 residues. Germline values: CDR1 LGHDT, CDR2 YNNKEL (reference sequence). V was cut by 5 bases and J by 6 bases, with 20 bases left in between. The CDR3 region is CASSARTLGRGNSPLHF. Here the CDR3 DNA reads TGTGCCAGCAGCGCGCGGACGTTGGGCCGGGGTAATTCACCCCTCCACTTT.

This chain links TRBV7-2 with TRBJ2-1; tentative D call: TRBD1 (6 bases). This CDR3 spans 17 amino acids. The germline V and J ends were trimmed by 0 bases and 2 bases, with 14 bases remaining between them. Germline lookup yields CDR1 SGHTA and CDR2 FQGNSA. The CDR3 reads CASSLAQGPATYNEQFF. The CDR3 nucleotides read TGTGCCAGCAGCTTAGCGCAGGGGCCAGCTACCTACAATGAGCAGTTCTTC.

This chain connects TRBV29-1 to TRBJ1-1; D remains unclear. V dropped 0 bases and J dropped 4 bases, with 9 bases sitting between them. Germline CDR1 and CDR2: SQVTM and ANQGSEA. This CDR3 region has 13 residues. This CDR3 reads CSVEDSHSTEAFF. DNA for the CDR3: TGCAGCGTTGAAGATTCCCATTCCACTGAAGCTTTCTTT. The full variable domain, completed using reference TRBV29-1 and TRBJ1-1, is SAVISQKPSRDICQRGTSLTIQCQVDSQVTMMFWYRQQPGQSLTLIATANQGSEATYESGFVIDKFPISRPNLTFSTLTVSNMSPEDSSIYLCSVEDSHSTEAFFGQGTRLTVV.

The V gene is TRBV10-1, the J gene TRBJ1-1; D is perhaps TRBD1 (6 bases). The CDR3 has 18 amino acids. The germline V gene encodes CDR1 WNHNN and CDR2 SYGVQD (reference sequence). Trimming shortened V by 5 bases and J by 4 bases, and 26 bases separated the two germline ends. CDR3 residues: CASSKAGVVGFHSTEAFF. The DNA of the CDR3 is TGCGCCAGCAGTAAGGCAGGGGTGGTCGGATTCCACAGCACTGAAGCTTTCTTT.

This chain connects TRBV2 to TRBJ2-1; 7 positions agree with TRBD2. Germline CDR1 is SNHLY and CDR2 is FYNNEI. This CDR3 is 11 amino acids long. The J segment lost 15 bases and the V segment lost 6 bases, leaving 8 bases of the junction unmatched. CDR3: CASRAAGPRFF. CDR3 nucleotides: TGTGCCAGCAGAGCAGCGGGACCCCGGTTCTTC.

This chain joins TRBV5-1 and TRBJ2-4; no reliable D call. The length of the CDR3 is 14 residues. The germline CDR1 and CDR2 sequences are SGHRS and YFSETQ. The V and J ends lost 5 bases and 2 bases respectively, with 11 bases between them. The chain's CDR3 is CASSPTVSKNIQYF. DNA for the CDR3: TGCGCCAGCAGTCCCACGGTATCCAAAAACATTCAGTACTTC.

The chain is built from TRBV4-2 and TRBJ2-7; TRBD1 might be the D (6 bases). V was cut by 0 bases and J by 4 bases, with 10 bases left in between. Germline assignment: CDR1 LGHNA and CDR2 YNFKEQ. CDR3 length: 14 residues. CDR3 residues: CASSQDPQGYEQYF. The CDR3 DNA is TGTGCCAGCAGCCAAGACCCCCAGGGGTACGAGCAGTACTTC.

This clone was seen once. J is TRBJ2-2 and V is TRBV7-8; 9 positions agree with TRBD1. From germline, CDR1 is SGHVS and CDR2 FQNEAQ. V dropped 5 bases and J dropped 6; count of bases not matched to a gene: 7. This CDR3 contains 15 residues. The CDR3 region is CASSQGTGSSGELFF. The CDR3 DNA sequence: TGTGCCAGCAGCCAAGGGACAGGGTCATCCGGGGAGCTGTTTTTT. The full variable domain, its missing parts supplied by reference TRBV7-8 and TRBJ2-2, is GAGVSQSPRYKVAKRGQDVALRCDPISGHVSLFWYQQALGQGPEFLTYFQNEAQLDKSGLPSDRFFAERPEGSVSTLKIQRTQQEDSAVYLCASSQGTGSSGELFFGEGSRLTVL.

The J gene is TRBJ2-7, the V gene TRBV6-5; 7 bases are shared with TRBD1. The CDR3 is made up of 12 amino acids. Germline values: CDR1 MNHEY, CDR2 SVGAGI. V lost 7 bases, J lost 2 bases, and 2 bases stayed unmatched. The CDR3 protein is CASIGQAYEQYF. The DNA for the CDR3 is TGTGCCAGCATCGGACAGGCCTACGAGCAGTACTTC.

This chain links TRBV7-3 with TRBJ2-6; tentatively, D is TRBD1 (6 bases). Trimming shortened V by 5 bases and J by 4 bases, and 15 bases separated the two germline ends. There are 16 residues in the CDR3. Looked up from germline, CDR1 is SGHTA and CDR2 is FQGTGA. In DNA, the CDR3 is TGTGCCAGCAGCCATCTAACAGGGCCCGGGGCCAACGTCCTGACTTTC. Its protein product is CASSHLTGPGANVLTF. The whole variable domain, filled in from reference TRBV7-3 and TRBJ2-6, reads GAGVSQTPSNKVTEKGKYVELRCDPISGHTALYWYRQSLGQGPEFLIYFQGTGAADDSGLPNDRFFAVRPEGSVSTLKIQRTERGDSAVYLCASSHLTGPGANVLTFGAGSRLTVL.

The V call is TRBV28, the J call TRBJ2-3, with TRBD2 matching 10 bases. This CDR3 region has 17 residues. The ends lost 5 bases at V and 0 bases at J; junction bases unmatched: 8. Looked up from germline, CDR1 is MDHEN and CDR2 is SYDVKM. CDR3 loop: CASSQFTSGASTDTQYF. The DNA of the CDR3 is TGTGCCAGCAGTCAATTCACTAGCGGGGCTAGCACAGATACGCAGTATTTT.

The CDR3: CASSYGPGDGYTF. The CDR3 DNA follows: TGTGCCAGCAGTTACGGGCCAGGGGACGGCTACACCTTC. The chain has TRBV6-5 and TRBJ1-2; a possible D gene is TRBD1 (6 bases). Germline-derived CDR1 and CDR2 are MNHEY and SVGAGI. This CDR3 region has 13 residues. Trimming removed 2 bases from V and 8 bases from J, with 12 bases in between.

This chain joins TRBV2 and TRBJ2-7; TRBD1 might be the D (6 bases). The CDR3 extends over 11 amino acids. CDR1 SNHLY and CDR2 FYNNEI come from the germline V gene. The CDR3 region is CATYRAYEQYF. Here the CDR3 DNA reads TGTGCGACCTACAGGGCCTACGAGCAGTACTTC.

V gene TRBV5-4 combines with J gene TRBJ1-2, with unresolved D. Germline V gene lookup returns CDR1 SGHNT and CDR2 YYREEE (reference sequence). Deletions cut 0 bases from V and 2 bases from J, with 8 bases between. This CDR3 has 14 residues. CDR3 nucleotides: TGTGCCAGCAGCTTGGGCCAACTCAACTATGGCTACACCTTC. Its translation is CASSLGQLNYGYTF.

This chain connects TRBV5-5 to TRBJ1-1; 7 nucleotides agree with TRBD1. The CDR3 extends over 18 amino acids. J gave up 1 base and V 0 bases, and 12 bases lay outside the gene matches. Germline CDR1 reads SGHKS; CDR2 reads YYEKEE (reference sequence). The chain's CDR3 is CASSLVWTGDNRNTEAFF. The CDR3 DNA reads TGTGCCAGCAGCTTGGTGTGGACAGGAGACAACCGGAACACTGAAGCTTTCTTT. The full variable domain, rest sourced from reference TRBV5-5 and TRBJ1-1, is DAGVTQSPTHLIKTRGQQVTLRCSPISGHKSVSWYQQVLGQGPQFIFQYYEKEERGRGNFPDRFSARQFPNYSSELNVNALLLGDSALYLCASSLVWTGDNRNTEAFFGQGTRLTVV.

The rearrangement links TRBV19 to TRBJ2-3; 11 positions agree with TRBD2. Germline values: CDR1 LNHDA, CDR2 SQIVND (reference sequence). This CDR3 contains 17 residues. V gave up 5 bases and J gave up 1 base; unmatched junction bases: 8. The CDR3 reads CASSELAGGRGTDTQYF. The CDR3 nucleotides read TGTGCCAGTAGTGAGCTAGCGGGGGGCCGGGGCACAGATACGCAGTATTTT.

The CDR3 sequence: CASSYFQTGGTYEQYF. The DNA of the CDR3 is TGTGCCAGCAGTTACTTTCAGACAGGGGGGACCTACGAGCAGTACTTC. The V call is TRBV6-5, the J call TRBJ2-7, with 9 nucleotides matching TRBD1. From germline, CDR1 is MNHEY and CDR2 SVGAGI. The V gene end was trimmed by 1 base and the J gene end by 2 bases; junction bases not matched to a gene: 6. The CDR3 is 16 amino acids.

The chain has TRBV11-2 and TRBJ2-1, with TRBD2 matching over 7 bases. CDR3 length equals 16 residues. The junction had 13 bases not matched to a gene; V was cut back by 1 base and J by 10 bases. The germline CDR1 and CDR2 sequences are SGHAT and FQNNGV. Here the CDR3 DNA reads TGTGCCAGCAGCTTAGCTCGTGGGAGGGCCGCGGGGGAGCAGTTCTTC. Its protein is CASSLARGRAAGEQFF.

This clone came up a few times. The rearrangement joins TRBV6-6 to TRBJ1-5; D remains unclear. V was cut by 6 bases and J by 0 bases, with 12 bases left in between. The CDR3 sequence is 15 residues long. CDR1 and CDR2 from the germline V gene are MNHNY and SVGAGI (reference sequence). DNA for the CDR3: TGTGCCAGCAGCATAGGAGGGTATAGCAATCAGCCCCAGCATTTT. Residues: CASSIGGYSNQPQHF.